This T cell receptor (beta chain) is from a study of cytomegalovirus exposure and HLA in healthy donors. As regards this clone: Its cognate antigen is unknown.

Trimming removed 2 bases from V and 8 bases from J; junction bases left unmatched: 8. Germline values: CDR1 MNHNY, CDR2 SVGAGI (reference sequence). CDR3 size: 14 residues. General observations from the study: Cytomegalovirus association was assigned to about 150 TCR beta chains. A few of the chains that were CMV-associated were confirmed in vitro to be specific for CMV antigens. Rarity held for most TCR sequences, but there were some public TCRs that occurred in many donors. That first-cohort TCR clusters tended to co-occur in the 130 or so validation repertoires was found in a later analysis.

This table comes from immunoSEQ multiplex PCR, and its TCRdb copy is limited to in-frame clones, with some not included. The profile shows 190,000 or so clones, roughly four fifths of them singletons. This receptor was identified in a woman younger than 35 in good health and CMV-seropositive. The rearrangement uses TRBV6-6 and TRBJ1-2; 7 bases match TRBD1. Sequencing used PBMCs. This CDR3 reads CASSYREGAEGYTF. The DNA of the CDR3 is TGTGCCAGCAGTTACCGGGAGGGGGCGGAAGGCTACACCTTC.